One T cell receptor beta chain is described in this entry. This specimen comes from a study of blood T cell repertoires in COVID-19. Study at large: Whether acute or convalescent, the COVID-19 samples came from the United States, Italy and Spain.

Study processing details: Reference gene primer amplification gave nucleated cell count estimates. Data came from immunoSEQ multiplex PCR; TCRdb stores just in-frame clones and leaves some out. V and J calls and clone size are given by that table; D and trimming were obtained from the DNA. Of tens of thousands of clones listed, approximately 86% are singletons. This CDR3 region has 13 residues. Germline V gene lookup returns CDR1 LNHDA and CDR2 SQIVND (reference sequence). The V gene lost 7 bases and the J gene lost 2 bases, with 10 bases spanning the gap. The TCR comes from a man in his sixties with active or convalescent COVID-19. The sequencing sample was made of peripheral blood. The rearrangement links TRBV19 to TRBJ2-3; the D gene is possibly TRBD2 (6 bases). CDR3: CASTAGHTDTQYF. The CDR3 DNA reads TGTGCCAGTACCGCGGGGCACACAGATACGCAGTATTTT. Full variable domain (outside the CDR3, taken from reference TRBV19 and TRBJ2-3): DGGITQSPKYLFRKEGQNVTLSCEQNLNHDAMYWYRQDPGQGLRLIYYSQIVNDFQKGDIAEGYSVSREKKESFPLTVTSAQKNPTAFYLCASTAGHTDTQYFGPGTRLTVL.